This T cell receptor (beta chain) was captured by sequencing in a study of Ad26.COV2.S vaccination and SARS-CoV-2 variants. Turning to this clone: Antigen specificity is unknown.

Clones were read by immunoSEQ multiplex PCR, and TCRdb kept only the in-frame ones, dropping some. The profile shows 350,000 to 500,000 clones, around nine tenths of them singletons. Treatment of the sample: over 15 received Ad26.COV2.S at low or high dose, single or two shots; about 5 received placebo; per-sample allocation not given. Sample collection was performed on day 63 after the first vaccine or placebo injection. In Boston, an adult donor aged 18-55 years took part. The vaccine antigen was prefusion-stabilized Wuhan SARS-CoV-2 spike. Overall study results and limits: Following vaccination, spike-specific CD8+ and CD4+ T cell responses reportedly exhibited substantial breadth.

Trimming left V 6 bases short and J 0 bases short, with 12 bases between. CDR1 is MNHEY and CDR2 is SVGAGI in the germline V gene. The CDR3 has 15 residues. V gene TRBV6-5 combines with J gene TRBJ2-1, with no clear D. The origin of this receptor is a person between 18 and 65 years old who received the Ad26.COV2.S COVID-19 vaccine or a placebo. The specimen comprised peripheral blood, sampled in a trial of Ad26.COV2.S vaccine versus placebo. The CDR3 sequence is CASRLRHSSYNEQFF. In nucleotides, the CDR3 is TGTGCCAGCAGATTGAGACACAGCTCCTACAATGAGCAGTTCTTC.